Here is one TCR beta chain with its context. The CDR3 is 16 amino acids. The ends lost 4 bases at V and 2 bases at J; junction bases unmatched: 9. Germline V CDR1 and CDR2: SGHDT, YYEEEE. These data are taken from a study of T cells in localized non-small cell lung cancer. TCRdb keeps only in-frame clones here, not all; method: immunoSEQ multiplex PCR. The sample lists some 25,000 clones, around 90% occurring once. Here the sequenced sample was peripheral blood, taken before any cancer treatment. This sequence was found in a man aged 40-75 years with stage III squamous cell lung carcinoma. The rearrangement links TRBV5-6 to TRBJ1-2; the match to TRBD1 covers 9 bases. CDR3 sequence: CASSPGTGRSNYGYTF. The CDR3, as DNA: TGTGCCAGCAGCCCCGGGACAGGGAGGTCAAACTATGGCTACACCTTC.